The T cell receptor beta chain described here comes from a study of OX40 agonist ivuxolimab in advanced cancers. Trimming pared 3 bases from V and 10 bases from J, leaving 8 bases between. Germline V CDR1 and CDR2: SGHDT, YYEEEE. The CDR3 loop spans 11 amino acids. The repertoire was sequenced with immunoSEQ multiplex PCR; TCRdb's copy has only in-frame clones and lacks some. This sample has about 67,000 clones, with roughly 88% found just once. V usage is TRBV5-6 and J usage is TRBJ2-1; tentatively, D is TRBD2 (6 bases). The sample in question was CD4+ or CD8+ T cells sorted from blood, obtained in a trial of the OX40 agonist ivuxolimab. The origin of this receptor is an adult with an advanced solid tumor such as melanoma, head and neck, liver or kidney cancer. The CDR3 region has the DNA TGTGCCAGCAGCTGGGAGGCGGAGCAGTTCTTC. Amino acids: CASSWEAEQFF. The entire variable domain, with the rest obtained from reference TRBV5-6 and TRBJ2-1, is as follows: DAGVTQSPTHLIKTRGQQVTLRCSPKSGHDTVSWYQQALGQGPQFIFQYYEEEERQRGNFPDRFSGHQFPNYSSELNVNALLLGDSALYLCASSWEAEQFFGPGTRLTVL.